These 27 T cell receptor beta chains were all obtained from the same sample, sequenced in a study of shared clonotypes between healthy human individuals. Clones were read by immunoSEQ multiplex PCR, and TCRdb kept only the in-frame ones, dropping some. The data contain millions of clones, approximately 95% of them seen just once; the ten biggest clones take up about 0.39%. The sequencing input was naive CD4+ T cells from PBMCs. Subset reported: CD45RA+ positively selected. The receptors shown here come from a man aged 18 to 29 in good health. Some clones in this sample may be carry-over from other donors' samples.

The chain is built from TRBV4-3 and TRBJ2-2; 7 bases fit TRBD1. This CDR3 spans 14 amino acids. The V segment lost 6 bases and the J segment 5 bases; nucleotides outside the gene matches: 6. Germline V gives CDR1 LGHNA, CDR2 YSLEER. CDR3 nucleotides: TGCGCCAGCAGTCAGTACAGGGGTACCGGGGAGCTGTTTTTT. Amino acid sequence: CASSQYRGTGELFF.

The gene calls are TRBV2 and TRBJ1-2; D is unresolved. The CDR3 is 13 amino acids. V was shortened by 3 bases and J by 4 bases, with 9 bases between the two germline ends. The germline gives CDR1 SNHLY, CDR2 FYNNEI. The CDR3 DNA follows: TGTGCCAGCAGTGATCCGGACCCCTATGGCTACACCTTC. Its translation is CASSDPDPYGYTF.

The chain uses TRBV7-2 and TRBJ2-7; no clear D gene. The CDR3 totals 16 residues. The germline V gene encodes CDR1 SGHTA and CDR2 FQGNSA. The V gene lost 7 bases and the J gene lost 1 base, with 20 bases spanning the gap. The CDR3 DNA follows: TGTGCCAGCACCCTAACCGGAATTCGGCTGTCCTACGAGCAGTACTTC. It encodes CASTLTGIRLSYEQYF.

The V and J genes are TRBV25-1 and TRBJ1-1; D remains ambiguous. This CDR3 is built from 11 residues. V lost 3 bases and J lost 7, with 6 bases in between. CDR1 and CDR2 from the germline V gene are MGHDK and SYGVNS. CDR3: CASSEALEAFF. The CDR3 nucleotides are TGTGCCAGCAGTGAGGCCCTTGAAGCTTTCTTT. The variable domain in full, with the rest retrieved from reference TRBV25-1 and TRBJ1-1, is EADIYQTPRYLVIGTGKKITLECSQTMGHDKMYWYQQDPGMELHLIHYSYGVNSTEKGDLSSESTVSRIRTEHFPLTLESARPSHTSQYLCASSEALEAFFGQGTRLTVV.

The CDR3, as DNA: TGTGCCAGCAGTTTCGGGACAGGGGGTCATTACGAGCAGTACTTC. Translating gives CASSFGTGGHYEQYF. The genes are TRBV27 and TRBJ2-7, with TRBD1 matching over 11 bases. The CDR3 length is 15 residues. CDR1 and CDR2 (germline): MNHEY, SMNVEV (reference sequence). The V gene end was trimmed by 3 bases and the J gene end by 4 bases; junction bases not matched to a gene: 5.

This chain links TRBV2 with TRBJ1-1, with unresolved D. The CDR3 loop spans 12 amino acids. V lost 5 bases and J 1 base, leaving 5 bases between the germline ends. Germline V CDR1 and CDR2: SNHLY, FYNNEI. CDR3 protein: CASSPQNTEAFF. As DNA, the CDR3 is TGTGCCAGCAGTCCCCAGAACACTGAAGCTTTCTTT.

This chain connects TRBV9 to TRBJ1-2; D not certain. The CDR3 is 13 amino acids. The V end was cut by 1 base, the J end by 6 bases, with 10 bases between. Per germline, CDR1 SGDLS and CDR2 YYNGEE. The CDR3 coding sequence is TGTGCCAGCAGCGTAAGCGCGGTTGATGGCTACACCTTC. Translation gives CASSVSAVDGYTF.

The V and J genes are TRBV29-1 and TRBJ2-3; TRBD2 aligns across 14 bases. V was pared by 7 bases and J by 4 bases, with 4 bases of the junction left unmatched. The CDR3 loop spans 14 amino acids. CDR1 is SQVTM and CDR2 is ANQGSEA in the germline V gene. DNA of the CDR3: TGCAGCGCGCCGGGACTAGCGGGAGCAGATACGCAGTATTTT. This codes for CSAPGLAGADTQYF.

The chain uses TRBV27 and TRBJ2-7; D may correspond to TRBD1 or TRBD2 (6 bases each). The CDR3 sequence is 16 residues long. Germline CDR1 is MNHEY and CDR2 is SMNVEV (reference sequence). Trimming stripped 2 bases from V and 4 bases from J, with 18 bases between. The CDR3 is CASSLRGRVWEYEQYF. For the CDR3, the DNA is TGTGCCAGCAGTTTACGGGGGCGAGTTTGGGAATACGAGCAGTACTTC.

This clone was seen only once. CDR3 sequence (DNA): TGTGCCAGCAGCCTTACAGGGACAGGGTTTAACGAGCAGTACTTC. It yields the protein CASSLTGTGFNEQYF. The chain recombines TRBV4-2 with TRBJ2-7; 9 bases align to TRBD1. Looked up from germline, CDR1 is LGHNA and CDR2 is YNFKEQ. The CDR3 is 15 amino acids. Trimming cost V 4 bases and J 5 bases; bases outside gene matches: 9.

This rearrangement joins TRBV5-1 to TRBJ2-7, with no clear D. V dropped 0 bases and J dropped 6 bases, with 10 bases sitting between them. The CDR3 is 13 residues long. CDR1 is SGHRS, CDR2 YFSETQ, per germline. The CDR3 bases are TGCGCCAGCAGCTTGGAGGGTAGGCGCGAGCAGTACTTC. Amino acids: CASSLEGRREQYF.

The chain combines TRBV25-1 with TRBJ1-4, with D unresolved. V lost 6 bases and J 10 bases, leaving 15 bases between the germline ends. Per germline, CDR1 MGHDK and CDR2 SYGVNS. CDR3 length: 13 residues. CDR3 coding DNA: TGTGCCAGCAGGGAAGGTGGGGTTCCAAAACTGTTTTTT. This codes for CASREGGVPKLFF.

The chain recombines TRBV2 with TRBJ2-7, with D maybe TRBD1 (5 bases). The CDR3 is 13 amino acids. Trimming pared 6 bases from V and 0 bases from J, leaving 9 bases between. Germline values: CDR1 SNHLY, CDR2 FYNNEI. CDR3 region: CASRQDFSYEQYF. CDR3 bases: TGTGCCAGCAGACAGGATTTCTCCTACGAGCAGTACTTC.

V gene TRBV10-3 combines with J gene TRBJ2-7, with 11 nucleotides matching TRBD1. Unmatched junction bases numbered 5, after V lost 7 bases and J lost 6 bases. This CDR3 has 13 amino acids. Germline CDR1 and CDR2: ENHRY and SYGVKD. The CDR3 protein is CAINRDRGAEQYF. For the CDR3, the DNA is TGTGCCATCAACCGGGACAGGGGGGCCGAGCAGTACTTC.

The chain has TRBV5-1 and TRBJ2-7; tentative D call: TRBD2 (5 bases). Germline CDR1 and CDR2: SGHRS and YFSETQ. The V end was cut by 1 base, the J end by 3 bases, with 11 bases between. This CDR3 is built from 14 residues. CDR3 nucleotide sequence: TGCGCCAGCAGCTTGCCGGGGTTCAACTACGAGCAGTACTTC. Translated: CASSLPGFNYEQYF.

V is TRBV6-6 and J is TRBJ1-1; tentatively, D is TRBD1 (6 bases). Per germline, CDR1 MNHNY and CDR2 SVGAGI (reference sequence). This CDR3 spans 14 amino acids. V was cut by 5 bases and J by 7 bases, with 17 bases left in between. The CDR3 DNA is TGTGCCAGCAGTCCCCCCGGTGAGGGGGTTGAAGCTTTCTTT. Translation gives CASSPPGEGVEAFF.

J is TRBJ2-2 and V is TRBV6-4, with 9 bases matching TRBD1. V lost 6 bases, J lost 3 bases, and 8 bases stayed unmatched. Germline lookup yields CDR1 MRHNA and CDR2 SNTAGT. The CDR3 is made up of 16 amino acids. The CDR3 nucleotides are TGTGCCAGCAGGCGCACAGGGGGCGCGCACACCGGGGAGCTGTTTTTT. Its protein product is CASRRTGGAHTGELFF.

The J gene is TRBJ1-5, the V gene TRBV28; TRBD1 aligns across 7 bases. V lost 4 bases and J lost 4; bases outside the gene matches: 10. Germline lookup yields CDR1 MDHEN and CDR2 SYDVKM. The CDR3 has 16 residues. The CDR3 here is CASSYLGQEKNQPQHF. In nucleotides, the CDR3 is TGTGCCAGCAGTTACCTCGGACAGGAGAAAAATCAGCCCCAGCATTTT.

Of note for this clone: The same CDR3 is also encoded by other DNA sequences in this sample. The rearrangement joins TRBV9 to TRBJ2-7; 10 positions agree with TRBD1. Looked up from germline, CDR1 is SGDLS and CDR2 is YYNGEE. The CDR3 spans 14 residues. Trimming cost V 0 bases and J 4 bases; bases outside gene matches: 1. The CDR3 spells CASSVGDRGYEQYF. In DNA form, the CDR3 reads TGTGCCAGCAGCGTAGGGGACAGGGGATACGAGCAGTACTTC.

The chain links TRBV6-6 to TRBJ1-4; D unclear. V was cut by 4 bases and J by 8 bases, with 17 bases left in between. There are 15 residues in the CDR3. Germline V CDR1 and CDR2: MNHNY, SVGAGI (reference sequence). As DNA, the CDR3 is TGTGCCAGCAGTTCCCCGCTGGGTCGTGACGAAAAACTGTTTTTT. It yields the protein CASSSPLGRDEKLFF.

In regard to this clone: Other DNA sequences of this sample code for an identical CDR3. The chain is built from TRBV19 and TRBJ1-1; D remains ambiguous. Trimming took off 4 bases at V and 5 bases at J, with 8 bases between the two ends. There are 12 residues in the CDR3. Germline V gives CDR1 LNHDA, CDR2 SQIVND (reference sequence). CDR3: CASSTGRTEAFF. CDR3 coding DNA: TGTGCCAGTAGTACCGGACGGACTGAAGCTTTCTTT.

The chain recombines TRBV4-1 with TRBJ1-1; D is unclear. The CDR3 runs to 14 residues. Germline-derived CDR1 and CDR2 are MGHRA and YSYEKL. Trimming took off 4 bases at V and 6 bases at J, with 15 bases between the two ends. The CDR3 DNA is TGCGCCAGCAGCCCGAGCGGAAGACTCCCTGAAGCTTTCTTT. Its protein is CASSPSGRLPEAFF.

The chain is built from TRBV9 and TRBJ2-3; 9 nucleotides agree with TRBD1. V lost 2 bases, J lost 4 bases, and 2 bases stayed unmatched. Germline loops: CDR1 SGDLS, CDR2 YYNGEE. There are 14 residues in the CDR3. CDR3 residues: CASSVTGGPDTQYF. CDR3 coding DNA: TGTGCCAGCAGCGTGACAGGGGGACCAGATACGCAGTATTTT.

V and J are TRBV7-7 and TRBJ2-5; maybe TRBD1 (5 bases). This CDR3 is 17 amino acids long. Germline V gene lookup returns CDR1 SSHAT and CDR2 FNYEAQ (reference sequence). V was cut by 0 bases and J by 1 base, with 15 bases left in between. The CDR3 region is CASSLAAQGWGQETQYF. CDR3 coding DNA: TGTGCCAGCAGCTTAGCGGCCCAGGGTTGGGGCCAAGAGACCCAGTACTTC.

A word on this clone: The identical CDR3 is also encoded by other nucleotide sequences in the sample. The chain combines TRBV11-3 with TRBJ2-1; no clear D. CDR1 and CDR2 (germline): SGHNT, YENEEA. The germline V and J ends were trimmed by 3 bases and 2 bases, with 8 bases remaining between them. This CDR3 has 14 residues. Written as DNA, the CDR3 is TGTGCCAGCAGCTTGGCCAGAGCCTACAATGAGCAGTTCTTC. Translating gives CASSLARAYNEQFF.

This chain connects TRBV19 to TRBJ1-5; 8 bases are shared with TRBD1. The junction had 11 bases not matched to a gene; V was cut back by 5 bases and J by 5 bases. This CDR3 has 16 residues. From germline, CDR1 is LNHDA and CDR2 SQIVND (reference sequence). This chain's CDR3 is CASSLPTAGGHQPQHF. The CDR3 coding sequence is TGTGCCAGTAGTCTCCCGACCGCAGGGGGCCATCAGCCCCAGCATTTT.

The chain employs TRBV4-1 and TRBJ2-3; a weak D match, TRBD2 (5 bases). The CDR3 extends over 17 amino acids. Germline V gene data show CDR1 as MGHRA and CDR2 as YSYEKL. Trimming cost V 4 bases and J 2 bases, with 19 bases left between them. CDR3 sequence (DNA): TGCGCCAGCAGCCCGACCGAGCGGAGTAGGACCACAGATACGCAGTATTTT. It specifies CASSPTERSRTTDTQYF.